This is a list of T cell receptor beta chains from one sample in a study of Ad26.COV2.S vaccination and SARS-CoV-2 variants. The repertoire was sequenced with immunoSEQ multiplex PCR; TCRdb's copy has only in-frame clones and lacks some. The profile shows 440,000 or so clones, 80% to 90% of them singletons. The sample in question was peripheral blood, obtained in a trial of Ad26.COV2.S vaccine versus placebo. The receptor source for this set is a person between 18 and 65 years old who received the Ad26.COV2.S COVID-19 vaccine or a placebo. CDR3s include the opening cysteine and the closing phenylalanine or tryptophan. The D gene is left open where the match is weak. Clone size is not always given. Where it is, it says once, few, many or a class for expanded clones.

v_call	clone_size	d_call	j_call	cdr3_nt	cdr3_aa
TRBV6-5	-	-	TRBJ1-4	TGTGCCAGCAGTTTTTCAGGTTACGGGGAGCGGCAAAAACTGTTTTTT	CASSFSGYGERQKLFF
TRBV2	few	-	TRBJ2-2	TGTGCCAGCATCCGGGGGCGGCGGACCGGGGAGCTGTTTTTT	CASIRGRRTGELFF
TRBV24-1	-	-	TRBJ1-3	TGTGCCACCAGTGATCCGAATACAGACACCATATATTTT	CATSDPNTDTIYF
TRBV3-1/TRBV3-2	few	TRBD1	TRBJ1-5	TGTGCCAGCAGTCAACAGGGGAATCAGCCCCAGCATTTT	CASSQQGNQPQHF
TRBV19	-	-	TRBJ2-7	TGTGCCAGTAGTATCCACACTGGGAGCTCCTACGAGCAGTACTTC	CASSIHTGSSYEQYF
TRBV3-1/TRBV3-2	-	-	TRBJ2-7	TGTGCCAGCAGCCAAAGGACAGACAACGAGCAGTACTTC	CASSQRTDNEQYF
TRBV2	once	-	TRBJ1-4	TGTGCCAGCAGTGAACCGGGGGTAAGGGATGAAAAACTGTTTTTT	CASSEPGVRDEKLFF
TRBV6-5	-	TRBD2	TRBJ2-3	TGTGCCAGCAGTCGCCCTAGCGGGGCTTCGTATACGCAGTATTTT	CASSRPSGASYTQYF
TRBV6-5	-	-	TRBJ1-5	TGTGCCAGCAGTTCCACCTTAGGGCAGCCCCAGCATTTT	CASSSTLGQPQHF
TRBV4-1	-	-	TRBJ1-1	TGCGCCAGCAGCCAGGGACATAGGAACACTGAAGCTTTCTTT	CASSQGHRNTEAFF